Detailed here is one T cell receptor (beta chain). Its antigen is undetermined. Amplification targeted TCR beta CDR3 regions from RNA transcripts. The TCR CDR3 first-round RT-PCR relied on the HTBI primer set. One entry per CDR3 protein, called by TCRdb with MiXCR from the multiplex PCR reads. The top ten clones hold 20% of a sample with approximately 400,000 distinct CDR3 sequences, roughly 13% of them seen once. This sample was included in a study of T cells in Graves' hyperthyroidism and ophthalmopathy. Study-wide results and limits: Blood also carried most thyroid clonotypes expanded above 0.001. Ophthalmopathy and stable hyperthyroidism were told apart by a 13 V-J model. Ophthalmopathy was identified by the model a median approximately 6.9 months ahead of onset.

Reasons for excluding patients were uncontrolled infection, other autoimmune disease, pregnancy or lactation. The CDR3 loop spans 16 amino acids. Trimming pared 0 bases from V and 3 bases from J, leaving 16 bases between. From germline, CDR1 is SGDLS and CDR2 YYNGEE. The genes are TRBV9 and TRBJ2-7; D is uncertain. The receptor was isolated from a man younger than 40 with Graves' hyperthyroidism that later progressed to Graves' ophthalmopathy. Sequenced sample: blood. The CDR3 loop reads CASSVDLLRRYYEQYF. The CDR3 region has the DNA TGTGCCAGCAGCGTAGATTTACTCCGCAGATACTACGAGCAGTACTTC. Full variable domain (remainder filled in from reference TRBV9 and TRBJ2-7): DSGVTQTPKHLITATGQRVTLRCSPRSGDLSVYWYQQSLDQGLQFLIQYYNGEERAKGNILERFSAQQFPDLHSELNLSSLELGDSALYFCASSVDLLRRYYEQYFGPGTRLTVT.